This T cell receptor (beta chain) was documented in a study of molecular identifiers for immune sequencing clone quantification. This clonotype has more than one count but fewer than ten. Its antigen is as yet unknown. General study results and limits: Same-barcode identical TCR molecules could make highly expanded clones look smaller than they are. Clonotypes surpassing 20 RNA copies contained over 98% of effector molecules, versus under 1% in naive cells. Spiked-in Jurkat TCR RNA corresponding to one cell was reported as detectable against more than 950,000 naive cells.

The CDR3 loop spans 14 amino acids. The trim removed 3 bases at V and 0 bases at J, leaving 2 bases unmatched. The germline V gene encodes CDR1 MDHEN and CDR2 SYDVKM. Preparation of the bulk TCR libraries relied on previously described methods and listed TCR primers. TCRdb independently ran MiXCR on the PCR reads; one entry per CDR3 protein. The sample carries about 510,000 distinct CDR3 sequences, about 26% recorded once. V gene TRBV28 combines with J gene TRBJ2-7, with 7 bases lining up with TRBD2. The specimen sequenced was naive CD8+ T cells from blood, with Jurkat cell RNA spiked in. As for subset: FACS-sorted CD8+CD4-CCR7+CD45RA+ naive T cells. The sequence derives from a human donor in good health. Some libraries in this study had Jurkat cell RNA spiked in. The CDR3 coding sequence is TGTGCCAGCAGTTTCCGGGAGGCCTCCTACGAGCAGTACTTC. This gives the protein CASSFREASYEQYF.